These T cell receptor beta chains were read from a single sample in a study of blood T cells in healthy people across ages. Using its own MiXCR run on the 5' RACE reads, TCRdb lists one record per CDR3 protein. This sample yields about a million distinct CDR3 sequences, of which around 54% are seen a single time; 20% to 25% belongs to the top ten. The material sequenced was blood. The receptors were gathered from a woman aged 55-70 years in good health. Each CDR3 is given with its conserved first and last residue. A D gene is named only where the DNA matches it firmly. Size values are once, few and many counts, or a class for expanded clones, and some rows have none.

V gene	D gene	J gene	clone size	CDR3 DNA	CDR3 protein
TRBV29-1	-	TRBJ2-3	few	TGCAGCGTTGTTATGCAGGCAGGGGCAGATACGCAGTATTTT	CSVVMQAGADTQYF
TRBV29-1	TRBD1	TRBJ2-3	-	TGCAGCGTGGGACAGGGAGGGAGGGATGGCACAGATACGCAGTATTTT	CSVGQGGRDGTDTQYF
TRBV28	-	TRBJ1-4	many	TGTGCCAGCAGTTCCGGGACGGAGAATGAAAAACTGTTTTTT	CASSSGTENEKLFF
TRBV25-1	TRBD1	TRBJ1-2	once	TGTGCCAGCAGTGAGGCGGACAGGGGTGATGGCTACACCTTC	CASSEADRGDGYTF
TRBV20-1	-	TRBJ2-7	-	TGCAGTGCCCACCCCGCAGGGGACCCAGACAATGAGCAGTACTTC	CSAHPAGDPDNEQYF
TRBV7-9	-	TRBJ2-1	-	TGTGCCAGCAGCTCGCACAGATCGAGCTCCTACAATGAGCAGTTCTTC	CASSSHRSSSYNEQFF
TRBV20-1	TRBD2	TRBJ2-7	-	TGCAGTGCTAGGGGGACTAGCGGGGCCTACAATGAGCAGTACTTC	CSARGTSGAYNEQYF
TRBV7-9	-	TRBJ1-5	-	TGTGCCAGCAGCTACTTCACGGGGCAGCCCCAGCATTTT	CASSYFTGQPQHF
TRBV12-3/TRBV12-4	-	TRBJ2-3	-	TGTGCCAGCAGTTTAATCAGGGACGATACGCAGTATTTT	CASSLIRDDTQYF
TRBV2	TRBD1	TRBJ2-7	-	TGTGCCAGCAGTGAGAGGTCCGGGACAGTCTACGAGCAGTACTTC	CASSERSGTVYEQYF